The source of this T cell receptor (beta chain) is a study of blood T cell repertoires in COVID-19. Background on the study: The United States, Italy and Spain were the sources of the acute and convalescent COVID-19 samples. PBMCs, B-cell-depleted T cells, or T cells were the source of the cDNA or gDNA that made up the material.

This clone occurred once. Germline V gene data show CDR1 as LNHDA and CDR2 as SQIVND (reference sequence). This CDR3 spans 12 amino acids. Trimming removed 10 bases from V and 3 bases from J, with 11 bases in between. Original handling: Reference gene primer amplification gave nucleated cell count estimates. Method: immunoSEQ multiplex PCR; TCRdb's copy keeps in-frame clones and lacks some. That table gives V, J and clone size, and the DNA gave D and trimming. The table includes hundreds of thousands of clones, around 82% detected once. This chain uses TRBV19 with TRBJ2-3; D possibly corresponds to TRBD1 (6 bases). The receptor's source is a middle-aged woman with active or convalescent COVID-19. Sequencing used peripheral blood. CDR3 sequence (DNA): TGTGCCACGCAGGACAGAACAGATACGCAGTATTTT. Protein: CATQDRTDTQYF.